This note documents a single TCR beta chain sequence. This clone was observed a few times. Its antigen has not been determined. The CDR3 end falls 3 residues outside the read, so it is completed with the germline J gene. Standard criteria, namely reduction of serum IgG, IgA and/or IgM below the normal range together with specific antibody deficiency, were applied for the diagnosis of CVID. The CVID group comprised some 45 subjects, 15 or so female and 29 male, aged roughly 8 to 64 years with a mean age of roughly 36. Most CVID patients and most healthy controls were of Caucasian heritage. Replacement immunoglobulin therapy had been administered to all CVID subjects for at least one year at the time of study participation. No CVID subject was ill or taking immunomodulatory or immunosuppressive medication when blood was collected. From each donor, roughly 5 to 8.5 ml of heparinized peripheral whole blood was collected. Genomic DNA from adults with common variable immune deficiency (CVID) and from healthy adult controls was used to sequence TCRbeta CDR3 repertoires. Diluted blood was subjected to density centrifugation over Hypaque 1077 or Ficoll-Paque for isolation of peripheral blood mononuclear cells. Unsorted mononuclear cells served as the source of genomic DNA, which was extracted either by Qiagen column purification or by a centrifugation-based method.

The CDR3 covers 15 residues, taking in both the cysteine and the phenylalanine. The CDR3 was read in part: 36 bases, with the frame set at base 1. CDR1 is given as SGHDT and CDR2 as YYEEEE, both from the germline V gene. V is pared back by 0 bases and J by 2 bases, with 9 bases lying between the germline termini. These data belong to a study of T cell clonality in common variable immunodeficiency (dated by TCRdb to about 2015). Study-wide findings and limitations: Reportedly, TCRbeta sequences from CVID had fewer deletions and N-nucleotide insertions, and highly modified clones with 13 or more V deletions were absent from CVID. Compared with healthy controls, CVID subjects showed increased TCRbeta clonality (t-test p = 0.018), a feature most characteristic of about a third of subjects. Correlations of repertoire features with clinical complications were constrained by heterogeneity among patients within the CVID cohort. Although equal DNA input was used, an average of about 85,000 unique sequences per sample was obtained for controls, compared with about 30,000 for CVID samples. It was noted by the authors that sequencing of the repertoires of T cell subpopulations would be needed to clarify the cause of the increased clonality in CVID. Fewer TCRbeta clones were shared among CVID subjects than among healthy controls (p < 0.0001).

For sequencing, equivalent amounts of genomic DNA were input from CVID and control samples. For every sample, a 60 bp segment covering the rearranged TCRbeta CDR3 region was amplified and then sequenced. The immunoSEQ assay, a bias-corrected multiplex PCR combined with high-throughput sequencing, was used to amplify TCRbeta. Per the authors' processing: Every unique nucleotide sequence was considered a clone and was annotated with V, D and J genes, copy number and frequency. Sequences were labeled productive if in frame, and non-productive if out of frame or containing stop codons. As previously described, Shannon's entropy was used to calculate clonality. The predicted amino acid sequences of productive clones were used to derive the mean CDR3 Kyte-Doolittle hydropathy. The R hclust function was used to hierarchically cluster scaled V gene usage with Manhattan distance and complete linkage. Sharing of clones by CDR3 amino acid sequence was evaluated through resampling of 12 repertoires per group over 100 rounds. The repertoires were searched for 60 to 70 published EBV-specific TCRbeta sequences and some 240 published CMV-specific TCRbeta sequences. After two CVID samples that produced fewer than 10,000 sequences were dropped from the analysis, roughly 42 CVID repertoires remained. The immuneACCESS repertoire file appears here via TCRdb, limited to in-frame rearrangements. These files lack a portion of the clones; in checked studies, under half of the deficit traces to unresolved V genes, and the cause of the others is not known. The V and J calls and clone size were taken over from that table, and D and trimming were inferred from the DNA. This sample holds some 14,000 clones in total, without any singletons. The ten most abundant clones make up around 12% of the sample.

Sample: peripheral blood mononuclear cells. The V and J genes are TRBV5-6 and TRBJ1-5; no D gene call is confident. The origin of this receptor is a human donor with common variable immunodeficiency. The DNA read from the CDR3 is TGTGCCAGCAGCTTGGGAAGCGGGGGCAATCAGCCC. This encodes CASSLGSGGNQP. The whole CDR3 sequence is CASSLGSGGNQPQHF.